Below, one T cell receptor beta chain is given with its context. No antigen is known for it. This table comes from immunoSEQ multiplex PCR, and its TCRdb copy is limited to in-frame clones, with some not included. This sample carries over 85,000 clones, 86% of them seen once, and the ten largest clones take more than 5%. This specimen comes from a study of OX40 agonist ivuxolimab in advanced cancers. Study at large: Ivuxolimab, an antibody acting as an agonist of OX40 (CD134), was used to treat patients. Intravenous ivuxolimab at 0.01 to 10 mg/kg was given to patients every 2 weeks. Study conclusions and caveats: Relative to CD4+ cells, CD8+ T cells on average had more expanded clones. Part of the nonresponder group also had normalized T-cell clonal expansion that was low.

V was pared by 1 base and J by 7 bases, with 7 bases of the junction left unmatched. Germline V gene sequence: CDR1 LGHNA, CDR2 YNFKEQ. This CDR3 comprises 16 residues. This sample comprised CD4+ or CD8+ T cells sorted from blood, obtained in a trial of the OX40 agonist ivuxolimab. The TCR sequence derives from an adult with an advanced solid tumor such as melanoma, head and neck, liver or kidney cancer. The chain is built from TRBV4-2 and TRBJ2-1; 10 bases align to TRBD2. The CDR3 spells CASSQAKRGGLNEQFF. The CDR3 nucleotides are TGTGCCAGCAGCCAAGCAAAGCGGGGGGGCCTGAATGAGCAGTTCTTC.